This note documents a single T cell receptor beta chain sequence. TCRdb reanalysed the RT-PCR reads using MiXCR and keeps one entry per CDR3 protein. The sample shows around 650,000 distinct CDR3 sequences, about a sixth of them seen only once. These data come from a study of response to subunit inactivated influenza vaccine. Germline V gene data show CDR1 as MNHEY and CDR2 as SMNVEV (reference sequence). The V and J ends lost 4 bases and 5 bases respectively, with 9 bases between them. The CDR3 extends over 13 amino acids. The J gene is TRBJ1-5, the V gene TRBV27; unclear D gene. This material consisted of PBMCs from blood, taken approximately 12 days after vaccination. This receptor was obtained from a man aged 45-65 years who received an inactivated influenza vaccine. The CDR3 loop reads CASSYGLDQPQHF. In DNA, the CDR3 is TGTGCCAGCAGTTACGGACTCGATCAGCCCCAGCATTTT.